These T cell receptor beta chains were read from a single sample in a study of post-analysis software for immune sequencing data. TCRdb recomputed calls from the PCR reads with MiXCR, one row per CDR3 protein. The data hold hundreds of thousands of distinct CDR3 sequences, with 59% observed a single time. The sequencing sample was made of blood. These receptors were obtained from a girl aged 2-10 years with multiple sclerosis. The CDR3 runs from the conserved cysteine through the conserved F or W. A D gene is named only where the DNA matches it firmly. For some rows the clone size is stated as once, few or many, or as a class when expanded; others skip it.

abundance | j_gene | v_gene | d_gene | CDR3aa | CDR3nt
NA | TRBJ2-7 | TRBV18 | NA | CASSQGGAGNPYEQYF | TGTGCCAGCTCCCAAGGAGGAGCCGGGAATCCCTACGAGCAGTACTTC
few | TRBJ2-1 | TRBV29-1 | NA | CSAERTTRDEQFF | TGCAGCGCCGAAAGGACCACAAGGGATGAGCAGTTCTTC
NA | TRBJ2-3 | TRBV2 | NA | CASSDPVILDTQYF | TGTGCCAGCAGTGATCCAGTTATACTAGATACGCAGTATTTT
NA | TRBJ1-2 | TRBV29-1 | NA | CSVVEGVGGGYTF | TGCAGCGTTGTGGAGGGCGTCGGGGGTGGCTACACCTTC
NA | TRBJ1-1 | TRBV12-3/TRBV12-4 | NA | CASRKGQGRPEAFF | TGTGCCAGCCGAAAGGGGCAGGGGAGGCCTGAAGCTTTCTTT
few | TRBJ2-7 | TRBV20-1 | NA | CSARVPGSYEQYF | TGCAGTGCTAGAGTACCTGGTTCCTACGAGCAGTACTTC
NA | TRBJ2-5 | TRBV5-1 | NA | CASSPFTGETQYF | TGCGCCAGCAGCCCTTTTACGGGAGAGACCCAGTACTTC
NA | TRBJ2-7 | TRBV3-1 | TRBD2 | CASSQGLAGGPYEQYF | TGTGCCAGCAGCCAGGGACTAGCGGGAGGGCCCTACGAGCAGTACTTC
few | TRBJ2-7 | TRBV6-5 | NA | CASSYRDWGDEQYF | TGTGCCAGCAGTTACAGGGACTGGGGGGACGAGCAGTACTTC
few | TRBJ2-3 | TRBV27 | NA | CASTPGLAGTDTQYF | TGTGCCAGCACACCCGGCCTGGCTGGCACAGATACGCAGTATTTT
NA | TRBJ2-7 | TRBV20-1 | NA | CSGQVEVYEQYF | TGCAGTGGACAGGTAGAGGTCTACGAGCAGTACTTC
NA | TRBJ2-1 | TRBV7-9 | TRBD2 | CASSLASGGGREQFF | TGTGCCAGCAGCTTGGCCAGCGGGGGGGGGCGAGAGCAGTTCTTC
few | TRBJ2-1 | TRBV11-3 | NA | CASSLKRGGSGYNEQFF | TGTGCCAGCAGCTTAAAGAGAGGCGGATCGGGGTACAATGAGCAGTTCTTC
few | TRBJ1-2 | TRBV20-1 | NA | CSARESGRRHYGYTF | TGCAGTGCTAGGGAATCGGGACGGCGTCATTATGGCTACACCTTC
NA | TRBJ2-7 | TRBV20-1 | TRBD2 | CSASEPSGPAYEQYF | TGCAGTGCTAGCGAACCTAGCGGACCTGCCTACGAGCAGTACTTC
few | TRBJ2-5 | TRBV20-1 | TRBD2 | CSASLAGVGETQYF | TGCAGTGCATCGCTAGCGGGAGTCGGGGAGACCCAGTACTTC
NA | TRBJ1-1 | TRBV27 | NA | CASSPLRMNTEAFF | TGTGCCAGCAGTCCCCTTCGGATGAACACTGAAGCTTTCTTT
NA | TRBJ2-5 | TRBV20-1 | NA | CSASAYDGETQYF | TGCAGTGCTAGCGCCTATGACGGAGAGACCCAGTACTTC
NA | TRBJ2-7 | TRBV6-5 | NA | CARPGDLLSIEQYF | TGTGCCCGCCCAGGGGACCTACTCAGCATCGAGCAGTACTTC
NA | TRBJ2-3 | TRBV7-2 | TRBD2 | CASLRELGDTQYF | TGTGCCAGCTTGCGGGAGTTAGGAGATACGCAGTATTTT
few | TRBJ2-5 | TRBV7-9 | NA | CASSLDVTVYQETQYF | TGTGCCAGCAGCTTAGACGTGACAGTATACCAAGAGACCCAGTACTTC
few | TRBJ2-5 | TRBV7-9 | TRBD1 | CASSLSGTEQETQYF | TGTGCCAGCAGCTTATCCGGGACAGAACAAGAGACCCAGTACTTC
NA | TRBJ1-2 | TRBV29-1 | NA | CSVEGQGYKGYTF | TGCAGCGTGGAGGGGCAGGGCTATAAGGGCTACACCTTC
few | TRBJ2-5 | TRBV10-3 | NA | CAISESKRGRQETQYF | TGTGCCATCAGTGAGTCGAAGCGAGGCAGGCAAGAGACCCAGTACTTC
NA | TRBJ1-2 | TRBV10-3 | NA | CAISTGELDGYTF | TGTGCCATCAGCACGGGAGAGTTGGACGGCTACACCTTC
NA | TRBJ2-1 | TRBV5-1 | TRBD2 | CASSLASGGPYNEQFF | TGCGCCAGCAGCTTGGCTAGCGGGGGACCCTACAATGAGCAGTTCTTC
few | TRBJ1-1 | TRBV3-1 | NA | CASSLLESEAFF | TGTGCCAGCAGCCTCCTGGAATCTGAAGCTTTCTTT
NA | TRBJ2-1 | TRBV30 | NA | CAWTAHNNEQFF | TGTGCCTGGACAGCTCATAACAATGAGCAGTTCTTC
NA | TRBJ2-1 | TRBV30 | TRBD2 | CAWSVGLADYNEQFF | TGTGCCTGGAGTGTAGGACTAGCGGACTACAATGAGCAGTTCTTC
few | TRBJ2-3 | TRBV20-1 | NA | CSAIPGEITDTQYF | TGCAGTGCTATACCCGGGGAAATCACAGATACGCAGTATTTT
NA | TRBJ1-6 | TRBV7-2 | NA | CASSLENSPLHF | TGTGCCAGCAGCTTGGAGAATTCACCCCTCCACTTT
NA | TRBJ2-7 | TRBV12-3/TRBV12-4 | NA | CASSRGTTPSYEQYF | TGTGCCAGCAGTCGGGGGACCACTCCCTCCTACGAGCAGTACTTC
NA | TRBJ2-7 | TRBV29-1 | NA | CSVVKHPEQYF | TGCAGCGTTGTTAAACACCCCGAGCAGTACTTC
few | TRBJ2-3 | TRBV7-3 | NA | CASSPAGRRSTDTQYF | TGTGCCAGCAGCCCCGCGGGCCGGAGGAGCACAGATACGCAGTATTTT
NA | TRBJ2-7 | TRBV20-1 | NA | CSVLAITSYEQYF | TGCAGTGTCCTGGCAATCACGTCGTACGAGCAGTACTTC
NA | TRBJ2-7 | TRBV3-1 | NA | CASSHWTARGEQYF | TGTGCCAGCAGTCATTGGACGGCGAGGGGCGAGCAGTACTTC
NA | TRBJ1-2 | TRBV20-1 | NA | CSASRGTNYGYTF | TGCAGTGCTAGCCGAGGCACTAACTATGGCTACACCTTC
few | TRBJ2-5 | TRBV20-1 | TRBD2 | CSASAAGGIETQYF | TGCAGTGCTAGTGCAGCGGGAGGTATTGAGACCCAGTACTTC
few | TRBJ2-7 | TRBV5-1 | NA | CASSYGGHIYEQYF | TGCGCCAGCAGCTATGGGGGGCACATCTACGAGCAGTACTTC
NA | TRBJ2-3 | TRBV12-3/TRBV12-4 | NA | CASSPDGTRTDTQYF | TGTGCCAGCAGTCCCGACGGGACTCGCACAGATACGCAGTATTTT
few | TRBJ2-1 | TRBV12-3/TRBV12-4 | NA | CASRRTTGTYNEQFF | TGTGCCAGCAGACGCACCACTGGGACCTACAATGAGCAGTTCTTC
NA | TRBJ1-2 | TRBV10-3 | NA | CAISAREDGGYTF | TGTGCCATCAGTGCCAGGGAAGACGGTGGCTACACCTTC
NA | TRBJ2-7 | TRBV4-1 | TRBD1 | CASSSDRGYYEQYF | TGCGCCAGCAGCAGCGACAGGGGATACTACGAGCAGTACTTC
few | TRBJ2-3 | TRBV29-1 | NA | CSVDPSTDTQYF | TGCAGCGTTGACCCCAGCACAGATACGCAGTATTTT
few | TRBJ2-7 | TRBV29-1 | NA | CSALEGEQYF | TGCAGCGCCCTTGAAGGCGAGCAGTACTTC
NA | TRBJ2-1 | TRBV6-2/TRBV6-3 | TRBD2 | CASLSSPSGRDEQFF | TGTGCCAGCCTAAGTTCCCCTAGCGGGAGGGATGAGCAGTTCTTC
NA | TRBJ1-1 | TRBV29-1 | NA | CSVAGTVNTEAFF | TGCAGCGTTGCCGGGACTGTGAACACTGAAGCTTTCTTT
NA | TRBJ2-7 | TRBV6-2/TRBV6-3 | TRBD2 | CASSRTVPGLAPGGGEQYF | TGTGCCAGCAGTCGGACTGTCCCGGGACTAGCGCCCGGAGGGGGCGAGCAGTACTTC
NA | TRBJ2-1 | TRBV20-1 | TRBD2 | CSARPLGGGSYNEQFF | TGCAGTGCCAGGCCTCTCGGGGGGGGCTCCTACAATGAGCAGTTCTTC
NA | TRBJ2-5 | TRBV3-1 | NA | CASSHRTIQETQYF | TGTGCCAGCAGCCATCGGACTATTCAAGAGACCCAGTACTTC
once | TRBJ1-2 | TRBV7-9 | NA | CASSSTPPYGYTF | TGTGCCAGCAGCTCGACACCTCCCTATGGCTACACCTTC
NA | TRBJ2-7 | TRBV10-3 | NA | CAISDPGSSYEQYF | TGTGCCATCAGTGACCCGGGGAGCTCCTACGAGCAGTACTTC
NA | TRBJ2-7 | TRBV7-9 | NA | CASSYGGMGEQYF | TGTGCCAGCAGCTACGGTGGAATGGGCGAGCAGTACTTC
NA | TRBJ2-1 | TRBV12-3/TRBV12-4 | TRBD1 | CASSLWGTGYNEQFF | TGTGCCAGCAGTTTATGGGGGACAGGGTACAATGAGCAGTTCTTC
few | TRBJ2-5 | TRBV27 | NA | CASSSGLGRRETQYF | TGTGCCAGCAGTTCCGGACTGGGCCGGAGGGAGACCCAGTACTTC
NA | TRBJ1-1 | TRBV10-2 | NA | CASSKQGTNTEAFF | TGCGCCAGCAGTAAGCAAGGAACGAACACTGAAGCTTTCTTT
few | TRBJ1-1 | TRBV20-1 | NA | CSAKEGGVDTEAFF | TGCAGTGCGAAGGAGGGAGGGGTAGACACTGAAGCTTTCTTT